The clone carrying this TCR beta chain occurred many times. Its cognate antigen is unknown. The data are from a study of breast tumors, draining lymph nodes, adjacent tissues. Study results and limitations: The lymph node origin of tumor T cells was framed as consistent with a hypothesis, not demonstrated. Compared with basal-like, luminal-like tumors shared significantly more repertoire with nontumor tissue.

The germline gives CDR1 LNHDA, CDR2 SQIVND (reference sequence). V was clipped by 1 base and J by 5 bases, with 9 bases between them. The CDR3 loop spans 13 amino acids. A single record per CDR3 protein comes from TCRdb applying MiXCR to the multiplex PCR reads. The repertoire holds nearly 110,000 distinct CDR3 sequences, with roughly 29% as singletons. Breast cancer patients provided tissue from their axillary draining lymph nodes. The rearrangement links TRBV19 to TRBJ2-7, with unresolved D. The sample was axillary lymph node tissue. This receptor was identified in a female donor with breast cancer. Some clones in this sample may be carry-over from other donors' samples. The CDR3 sequence is CASSIGQTNEQYF. The CDR3 DNA is TGTGCCAGTAGTATAGGACAAACCAACGAGCAGTACTTC.